The sequence of this TCR beta chain was determined in a study of early T cells in non-severe SARS-CoV-2 infection. Comment on this clonotype: The antigen is not known.

General study points: Sequences matched to VDJdb favored anti-spike CD8 responses, while private and CD4 specificities were missed.

As part of library construction, unique molecular identifiers were attached to individual cDNA molecules. TCRdb analysed the 5' RACE reads with MiXCR anew, one entry per CDR3 protein. The table has tens of thousands of distinct CDR3 sequences, around 7% seen once. The germline V gene encodes CDR1 LNHDA and CDR2 SQIVND (reference sequence). The CDR3 runs 14 residues. V lost 6 bases and J lost 0, with 9 bases in between. Sample: whole blood. The receptor was isolated from an adult who was a healthcare worker with PCR-confirmed SARS-CoV-2 infection or an uninfected control (not recorded which). This rearrangement joins TRBV19 to TRBJ2-1, with D uncertain. CDR3 region: CASRKESSYNEQFF. In DNA form, the CDR3 reads TGTGCCAGTAGGAAGGAGAGCTCCTACAATGAGCAGTTCTTC.